What follows are 20 T cell receptor beta chains derived from one specimen sequenced in a study of identical twins. TCRdb processed the 5' RACE reads anew with MiXCR; each CDR3 protein has one entry. The table lists some 790,000 distinct CDR3 sequences, roughly 18% of them singletons. This sample also belongs to another study, concerning T cells expressing NK-cell markers.

The specimen was PBMCs. The origin of the receptors is a young woman in good health.

This clonotype showed up just a few times. The chain combines TRBV20-1 with TRBJ2-3; D gene uncertain. Germline-derived CDR1 and CDR2 are DFQATT and SNEGSKA (reference sequence). The CDR3 covers 15 residues. Trimming left V 5 bases short and J 6 bases short, with 21 bases between. The CDR3 nucleotides read TGCAGTGCTCCTAGGTGGGGTAAGGGCCAGGATACGCAGTATTTT. Its translation: CSAPRWGKGQDTQYF.

The CDR3 here is CASSLGQGATSEQYF. The CDR3 DNA is TGCGCCAGCAGCTTGGGACAGGGGGCAACGAGCGAGCAGTACTTC. The chain employs TRBV5-1 and TRBJ2-7, with 10 bases aligning to TRBD1. The CDR3 consists of 15 residues. Unmatched junction bases numbered 6, after V lost 0 bases and J lost 6 bases. Germline assignment: CDR1 SGHRS and CDR2 YFSETQ.

This clonotype was found a few times. The chain joins TRBV20-1 to TRBJ2-3; D is possibly TRBD1 (6 bases). This CDR3 region has 14 residues. Looked up from germline, CDR1 is DFQATT and CDR2 is SNEGSKA (reference sequence). The ends were cut back, 0 bases at V and 4 bases at J, with 11 bases in the middle. CDR3 nucleotides: TGCAGTGCTAGAGATCAGGGGTGGGCAGATACGCAGTATTTT. It yields the protein CSARDQGWADTQYF.

This clonotype was seen only a few times. The chain joins TRBV20-1 to TRBJ2-2; D perhaps matches TRBD2 (7 bases). V dropped 5 bases and J dropped 4 bases, with 17 bases sitting between them. The CDR3 covers 15 residues. CDR1 is DFQATT and CDR2 is SNEGSKA in the germline V gene (reference sequence). In nucleotides, the CDR3 is TGCAGTGCTCCCGTGGGGGGGCGGGGCACCGGGGAGCTGTTTTTT. It codes for CSAPVGGRGTGELFF.

This clonotype occurred a few times. This chain links TRBV10-3 with TRBJ2-1, with 9 bases fitting TRBD2. V trimming: 10 bases; J trimming: 5 bases; junction bases outside the gene matches: 9. CDR1 is ENHRY, CDR2 SYGVKD, per germline. The length of the CDR3 is 14 residues. The DNA of the CDR3 is TGTGCCAGTGCGACCCAGCGGGGGGACAATGAGCAGTTCTTC. Encoded protein: CASATQRGDNEQFF.

This clonotype was seen a few times. CDR3 bases: TGCAGTGCTGGCGGGGGTCGTTCACCCCTCCACTTT. It translates to CSAGGGRSPLHF. The genes are TRBV20-1 and TRBJ1-6, with D perhaps matching TRBD1 (5 bases). The germline gives CDR1 DFQATT, CDR2 SNEGSKA (reference sequence). This CDR3 has 12 residues. Trimming shortened V by 5 bases and J by 9 bases, and 11 bases separated the two germline ends.

The chain carries TRBV5-1 and TRBJ2-1, with 9 bases identical to TRBD2. The CDR3 runs 16 residues. V was clipped by 5 bases and J by 5 bases; unmatched bases: 11. CDR1 is SGHRS, CDR2 YFSETQ, per germline. CDR3 nucleotides: TGCGCCAGCAGATCCAGTAGCGGGAGCTCTCACAATGAGCAGTTCTTC. Its translation: CASRSSSGSSHNEQFF.

This chain joins TRBV12-3 or TRBV12-4 and TRBJ1-2; D not certain. V was clipped by 8 bases and J by 8 bases, with 12 bases between them. The CDR3 loop spans 11 amino acids. The CDR3 is CASSLRAGYTF. In DNA form, the CDR3 reads TGTGCCAGCTCCCTCCGGGCGGGCTACACCTTC.

The chain employs TRBV20-1 and TRBJ2-3; no definite D call. This CDR3 contains 15 residues. The V and J ends lost 0 bases and 0 bases respectively, with 10 bases between them. Germline V gene sequence: CDR1 DFQATT, CDR2 SNEGSKA (reference sequence). CDR3 amino acids: CSARDHGFSTDTQYF. The DNA for the CDR3 is TGCAGTGCTAGAGATCACGGCTTTAGCACAGATACGCAGTATTTT.

The rearrangement links TRBV27 to TRBJ1-6; D not certain. Germline V gene data show CDR1 as MNHEY and CDR2 as SMNVEV (reference sequence). V shed 4 bases and J shed 10 bases, with 17 bases lying between them. The CDR3 has 15 amino acids. Here the CDR3 reads CASSSSSPPGSPLHF. The CDR3 nucleotides are TGTGCCAGCAGTTCGTCAAGCCCTCCCGGCTCACCCCTCCACTTT.

The chain carries TRBV4-3 and TRBJ2-2; D is uncertain. The V end was cut by 2 bases, the J end by 6 bases, with 4 bases between. Per germline, CDR1 LGHNA and CDR2 YSLEER. The CDR3 spans 12 residues. The DNA for the CDR3 is TGCGCCAGCAGCCAATGGGCCGGGGAGCTGTTTTTT. Translation gives CASSQWAGELFF.

CDR3 residues: CASSLDPTSGYSYNEQFF. Written as DNA, the CDR3 is TGCGCCAGCAGCTTGGATCCTACTAGCGGGTACTCCTACAATGAGCAGTTCTTC. The chain links TRBV5-1 to TRBJ2-1; 9 bases align to TRBD2. Germline V gene data show CDR1 as SGHRS and CDR2 as YFSETQ. V shed 0 bases and J 0 bases; nucleotides not matched to a gene: 7. The CDR3 is 18 amino acids.

This sequence joins TRBV6-2 or TRBV6-3 and TRBJ2-7, with D tentatively TRBD2 (5 bases). There are 15 residues in the CDR3. Germline V gives CDR1 MNHEY, CDR2 SVGEGT. Trimming stripped 6 bases from V and 6 bases from J, with 21 bases between. The CDR3 DNA reads TGTGCCAGCAGGCCATTCGGACTGAGGAAGACCGAGCAGTACTTC. This codes for CASRPFGLRKTEQYF.

This clonotype turned up a few times. The chain couples TRBV20-1 to TRBJ2-1, with 11 nucleotides matching TRBD2. The germline gives CDR1 DFQATT, CDR2 SNEGSKA (reference sequence). This CDR3 contains 15 residues. Germline trimming cut 0 bases from V and 7 bases from J; bases unmatched to any gene: 5. In nucleotides, the CDR3 is TGCAGTGCTAGAGATACGACTAGCGGGGTTAATGAGCAGTTCTTC. Its translation: CSARDTTSGVNEQFF.

The chain carries TRBV5-1 and TRBJ2-2, with D possibly being TRBD1 (6 bases). Germline V lookup: CDR1 SGHRS, CDR2 YFSETQ. Trimming removed 5 bases from V and 4 bases from J, with 12 bases in between. The CDR3 sequence is 14 residues long. The CDR3 DNA reads as TGCGCCAGCAGTTTTACAGGGATCACCGGGGAGCTGTTTTTT. Translating gives CASSFTGITGELFF.

This clonotype was counted only a few times. This chain links TRBV6-5 with TRBJ1-1, with D unresolved. V lost 3 bases and J lost 8, with 7 bases in between. The CDR3 has 11 amino acids. The germline gives CDR1 MNHEY, CDR2 SVGAGI. In DNA form, the CDR3 reads TGTGCCAGCAGTTATGCAGGCGAAGCTTTCTTT. Its translation: CASSYAGEAFF.

The chain couples TRBV7-2 to TRBJ2-3, with 7 bases identical to TRBD2. The V gene's germline CDR1 is SGHTA and CDR2 FQGNSA. The V and J ends lost 2 bases and 11 bases, in that order; junction bases with no gene match: 4. The CDR3 is made up of 12 amino acids. The CDR3 DNA is TGTGCCAGCAGCTTAACTAGCGAGGGGCAGTATTTT. Translating it yields CASSLTSEGQYF. The full variable domain, in which reference TRBV7-2 and TRBJ2-3 provide the parts outside the CDR3, is GAGVSQSPSNKVTEKGKDVELRCDPISGHTALYWYRQSLGQGLEFLIYFQGNSAPDKSGLPSDRFSAERTGGSVSTLTIQRTQQEDSAVYLCASSLTSEGQYFGPGTRLTVL.

The chain carries TRBV18 and TRBJ2-5, with D perhaps TRBD2 (5 bases). Trimming shortened V by 3 bases and J by 1 base, and 9 bases separated the two germline ends. Germline CDR1 reads KGHSH; CDR2 reads LQKENI. The CDR3 runs 14 residues. The CDR3 nucleotides are TGTGCCAGCTCACCCACGGACTTCCAAGAGACCCAGTACTTC. This codes for CASSPTDFQETQYF.

This chain uses TRBV29-1 with TRBJ1-2; D uncertain. The V end lost 5 bases, the J end lost 6 bases, and 19 bases lay between the germline ends. Germline V gene lookup returns CDR1 SQVTM and CDR2 ANQGSEA. This CDR3 spans 14 amino acids. The CDR3 bases are TGCAGCGTTCAACCTCGGAACACCTTGGATGGCTACACCTTC. It specifies CSVQPRNTLDGYTF. Variable domain in full (rest from reference TRBV29-1 and TRBJ1-2): SAVISQKPSRDICQRGTSLTIQCQVDSQVTMMFWYRQQPGQSLTLIATANQGSEATYESGFVIDKFPISRPNLTFSTLTVSNMSPEDSSIYLCSVQPRNTLDGYTFGSGTRLTVV.

This clonotype has just one count. V gene TRBV6-2 or TRBV6-3 combines with J gene TRBJ2-1, with D perhaps given as TRBD1 or TRBD2 (5 bases each). Trimming shortened V by 2 bases and J by 1 base, and 12 bases separated the two germline ends. The CDR3 has 16 amino acids. Looked up from germline, CDR1 is MNHEY and CDR2 is SVGEGT. The CDR3: CASSYAGTRSYNEQFF. CDR3 DNA: TGTGCCAGCAGTTACGCCGGGACCCGGTCCTACAATGAGCAGTTCTTC.